This T cell receptor (beta chain) was retrieved from a study of shared clonotypes between healthy human individuals (dated by TCRdb to about 2020). Describing the broader study: A couple of women and a few men aged 18 to 49 years were included in the cohort. To estimate repertoire size and how much clonotypes are shared between individuals, the study performed deep sequencing of blood TCR repertoires from five healthy adults. To increase sequencing depth and limit assay-specific biases, different laboratories used diverse techniques to prepare libraries and sequence TCR repertoires. For each donor, CD4 naive and CD4 memory were each given three plates, CD8 naive was given two plates, and CD8 memory was given one plate. Between about 0.8 and 9 billion PBMCs per donor were obtained by leukapheresis.

Using the deep immunoSEQ assay, multiplex PCR amplified TCR CDR3 regions from genomic DNA. Extracted genomic DNA from each cell subset was spread evenly across all wells of several immunoSEQ 96-well plates, with each plate serving as a replicate. For sorted subsets, approximately 0.2 ug of genomic DNA, equivalent to 25,000 to 35,000 T cell genomes, went into each replicate PCR. The purified libraries were quantified using a Qubit 3.0 fluorometer, sized with a Bioanalyzer 2100, and then quantified again using the KAPA Library Quantification kit. Each immunoSEQ 96-well plate was sequenced on its own single-read 150-cycle Illumina NextSeq 550 flow cell. Concerning the study's data processing: Because the immunoSEQ output included only junctional sequences and no quality scores, the filtering could not be the same as the filtering used for full-length reads. To assign V/J genes and CDR3, sequences were annotated against IMGT germline references using PyIR, a Python wrapper for IgBLAST v1.9. Reads with weak V/J assignments (E-value above 1e-6), missing CDR3, stop codons, out-of-frame junctions, or ambiguous translated residues were removed. V3J clonotypes were defined as sequences sharing an identical inferred V gene, J gene, and CDR3 amino acid sequence. To compute the percentage overlap between repertoires, the number of shared unique clonotypes was divided by the size of the smaller repertoire. Repertoire richness was assessed with RTK rarefaction, the Chao1 estimator, and Recon v2.1 estimates of unobserved clonotypes. Generation probabilities were computed with OLGA for all TCRbeta clonotypes obtained by the gDNA method from a handful of donors. The immuneACCESS repertoire file appears here via TCRdb, limited to in-frame rearrangements. These files lack a portion of the clones; in checked studies, under half of the deficit traces to unresolved V genes, and the cause of the others is not known. Clone size and the V and J calls come from that table; the DNA yielded D and trimming. The sample profile shows 2 million to 2.5 million clones; about 90% of them were found once. The ten largest clones add up to 0.37% of the sample.

Notes on this clone: Its antigen remains unidentified. No qualities accompany the bases; no much larger clone lies one base away.

On the study overall, not on this receptor specifically: The small number of donors limited the genetic and exposure-history diversity represented. Pairwise subsampling indicated that sequencing depth was expected to affect the degree of clonotype sharing among donors. Sampling was restricted to blood, and TCR repertoires in tissue are likely to differ from TCR repertoires in blood. Rarefaction of sorted-subset datasets indicated incomplete sequencing despite the large sequencing depth. Across a handful of donors, around 5% of naive CD4, roughly 3.5% of naive CD8, approximately 2.5% of memory CD4, and over 0.35% of memory CD8 clonotypes were shared. Compared with non-shared clonotypes, clonotypes shared by all four sorted-subset donors had higher generation probabilities. Larger estimated clonotype richness was generally found for naive subsets than for memory subsets.

The donors were healthy, HIV-negative adults who had no recently reported acute infections or vaccinations. Only Caucasian adults living in Nashville, Tennessee, USA were represented among the donors. CD4+ T cells were enriched by magnetic negative selection, after which naive cells were positively selected on CD45RA and the negative fraction was taken as the memory subset. Blood was collected by leukapheresis, and PBMCs were isolated by Ficoll-Histopaque density gradient centrifugation and then cryopreserved in liquid nitrogen vapor phase. Analytical flow cytometry was used to check the purity and quantity of each magnetically sorted T cell population. Genomic DNA was isolated from every sorted fraction and measured by UV absorbance on a Nanodrop 2000c. At the junction V is shortened by 1 base and J by 6 bases, with 13 bases in between. Reading the germline V gene gives CDR1 SGHRS and CDR2 YFSETQ. The CDR3 runs 15 amino acids, cysteine and phenylalanine included. Only the CDR3 region is kept as DNA, spanning 45 bases read in frame from base 1.

This clonotype originated in a young man in good health. Some clones in this sample may be carry-over from other donors' samples. This chain is built from TRBV5-1 and TRBJ2-2; the D gene is possibly TRBD1 or TRBD2, each agreeing over 6 bases. Specimen: naive CD4+ T cells from PBMCs. Sample cell subset or site, as interpreted from the label and publication: CD45RA+ positively selected. The CDR3 region reads CASSLPEGGAGELFF. The DNA reads TGCGCCAGCAGCTTGCCAGAGGGGGGCGCCGGGGAGCTGTTTTTT.